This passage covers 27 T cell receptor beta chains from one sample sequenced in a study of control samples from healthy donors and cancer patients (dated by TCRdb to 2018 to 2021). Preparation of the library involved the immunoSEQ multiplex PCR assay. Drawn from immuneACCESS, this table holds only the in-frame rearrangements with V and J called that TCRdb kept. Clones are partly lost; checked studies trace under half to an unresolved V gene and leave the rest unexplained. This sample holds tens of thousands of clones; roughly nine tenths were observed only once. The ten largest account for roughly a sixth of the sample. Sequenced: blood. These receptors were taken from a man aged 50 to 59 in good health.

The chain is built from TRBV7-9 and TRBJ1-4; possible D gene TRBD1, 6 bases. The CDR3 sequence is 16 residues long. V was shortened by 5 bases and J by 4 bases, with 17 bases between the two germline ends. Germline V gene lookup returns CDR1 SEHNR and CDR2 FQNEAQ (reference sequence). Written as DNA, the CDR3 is TGTGCCAGCAGCCCTAGACCTGGACAGAATAATGAAAAACTGTTTTTT. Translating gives CASSPRPGQNNEKLFF.

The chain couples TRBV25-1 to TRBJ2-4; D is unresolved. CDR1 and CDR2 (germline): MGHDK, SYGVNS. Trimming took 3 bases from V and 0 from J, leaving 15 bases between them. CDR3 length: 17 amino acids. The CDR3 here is CASSDDRESLAKNIQYF. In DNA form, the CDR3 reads TGTGCCAGCAGTGATGATAGAGAGTCTTTAGCCAAAAACATTCAGTACTTC.

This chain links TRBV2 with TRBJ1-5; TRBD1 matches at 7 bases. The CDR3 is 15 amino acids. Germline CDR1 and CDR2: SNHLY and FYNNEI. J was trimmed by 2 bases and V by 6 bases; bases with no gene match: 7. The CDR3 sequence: CASSYRGSGNQPQHF. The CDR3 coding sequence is TGTGCCAGCAGCTACAGGGGCTCTGGCAATCAGCCCCAGCATTTT.

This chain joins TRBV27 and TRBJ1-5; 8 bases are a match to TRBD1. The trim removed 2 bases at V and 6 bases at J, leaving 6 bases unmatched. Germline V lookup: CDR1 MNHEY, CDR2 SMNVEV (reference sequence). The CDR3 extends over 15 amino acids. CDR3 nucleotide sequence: TGTGCCAGCAGTTTAAGGCCGACAGGGGTTCAGCCCCAGCATTTT. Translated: CASSLRPTGVQPQHF.

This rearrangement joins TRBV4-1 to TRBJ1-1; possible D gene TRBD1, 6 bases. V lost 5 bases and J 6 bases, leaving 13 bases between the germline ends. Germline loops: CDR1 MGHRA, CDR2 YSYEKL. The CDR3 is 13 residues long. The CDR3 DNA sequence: TGCGCCAGCAGCGGGGGCCTCGTACCTGAAGCTTTCTTT. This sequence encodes CASSGGLVPEAFF.

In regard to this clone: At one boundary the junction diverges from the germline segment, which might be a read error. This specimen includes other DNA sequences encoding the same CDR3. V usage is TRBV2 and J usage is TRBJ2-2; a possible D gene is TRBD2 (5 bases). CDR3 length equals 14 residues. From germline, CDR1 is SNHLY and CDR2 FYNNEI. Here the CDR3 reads CASSERIYTGELFF. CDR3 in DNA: TGTGCCAGCAGTGAACGAATTTACACCGGGGAACTGTTTTTT.

CDR3 sequence (DNA): TGTGCCTGCAAGGGGCAGGGTGGAGGAAAACTGTTTTTT. Its translation: CACKGQGGGKLFF. This sequence joins TRBV19 and TRBJ1-4, with D maybe TRBD1 (5 bases). With 11 bases removed from V and 10 bases from J, the gap between germline ends came to 20 bases. The CDR3 covers 13 residues. CDR1 and CDR2 from the germline V gene are LNHDA and SQIVND (reference sequence).

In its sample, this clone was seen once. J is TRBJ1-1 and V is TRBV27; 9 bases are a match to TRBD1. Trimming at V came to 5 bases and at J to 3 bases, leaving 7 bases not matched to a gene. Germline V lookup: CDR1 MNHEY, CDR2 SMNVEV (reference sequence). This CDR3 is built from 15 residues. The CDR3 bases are TGTGCCAGCAGTCTACGGACAGGGGTTTACACTGAAGCTTTCTTT. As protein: CASSLRTGVYTEAFF.

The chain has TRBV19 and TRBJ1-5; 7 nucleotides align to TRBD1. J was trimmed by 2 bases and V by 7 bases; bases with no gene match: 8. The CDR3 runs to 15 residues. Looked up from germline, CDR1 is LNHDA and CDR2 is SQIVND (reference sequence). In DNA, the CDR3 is TGTGCCAGTATCGACAGGGCCGTCGGCAATCAGCCCCAGCATTTT. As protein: CASIDRAVGNQPQHF.

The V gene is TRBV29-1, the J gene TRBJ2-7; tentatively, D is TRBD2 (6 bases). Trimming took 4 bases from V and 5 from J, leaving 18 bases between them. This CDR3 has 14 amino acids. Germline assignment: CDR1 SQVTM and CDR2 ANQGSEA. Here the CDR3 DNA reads TGCAGCGTTGCACTGGGACTGGGCGCGAACGAGCAGTACTTC. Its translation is CSVALGLGANEQYF.

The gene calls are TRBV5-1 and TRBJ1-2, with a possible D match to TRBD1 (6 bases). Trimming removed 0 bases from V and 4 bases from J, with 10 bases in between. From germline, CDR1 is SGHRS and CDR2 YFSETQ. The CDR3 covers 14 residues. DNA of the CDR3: TGCGCCAGCAGCTTGGTAACAGGGAGCTATGGCTACACCTTC. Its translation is CASSLVTGSYGYTF.

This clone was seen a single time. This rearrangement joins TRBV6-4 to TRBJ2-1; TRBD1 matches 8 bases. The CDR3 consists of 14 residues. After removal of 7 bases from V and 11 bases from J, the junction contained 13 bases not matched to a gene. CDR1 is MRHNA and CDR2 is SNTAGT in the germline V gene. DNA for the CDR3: TGTGCCAGCAATTCTGGGACAGGTGAGAGCCAGCAGTTCTTC. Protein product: CASNSGTGESQQFF.

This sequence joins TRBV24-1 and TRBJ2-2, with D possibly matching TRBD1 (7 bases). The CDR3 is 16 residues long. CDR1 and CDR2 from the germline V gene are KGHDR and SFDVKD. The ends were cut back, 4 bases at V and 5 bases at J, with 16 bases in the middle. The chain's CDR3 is CATSDLRRGQTGELFF. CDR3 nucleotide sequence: TGTGCCACCAGTGACTTGAGGAGGGGGCAGACCGGGGAGCTGTTTTTT.

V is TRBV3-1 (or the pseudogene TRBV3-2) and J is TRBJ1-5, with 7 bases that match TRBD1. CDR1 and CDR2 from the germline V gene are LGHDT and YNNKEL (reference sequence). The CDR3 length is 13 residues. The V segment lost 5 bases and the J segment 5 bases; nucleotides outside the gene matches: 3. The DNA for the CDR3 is TGTGCCAGCAGCAGGGGGCTCGATCAGCCCCAGCATTTT. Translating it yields CASSRGLDQPQHF.

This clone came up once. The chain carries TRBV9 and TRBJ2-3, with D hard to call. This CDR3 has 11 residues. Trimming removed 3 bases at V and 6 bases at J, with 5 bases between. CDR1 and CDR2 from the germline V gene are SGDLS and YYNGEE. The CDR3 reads CASSGLDTQYF. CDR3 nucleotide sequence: TGTGCCAGCAGCGGTTTGGATACGCAGTATTTT.

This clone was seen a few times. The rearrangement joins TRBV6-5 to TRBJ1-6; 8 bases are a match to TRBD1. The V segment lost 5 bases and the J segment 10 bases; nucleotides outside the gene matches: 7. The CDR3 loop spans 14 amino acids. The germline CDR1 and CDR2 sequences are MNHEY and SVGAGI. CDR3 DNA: TGTGCCAGCAGTACGACAGGGGCACAATCACCCCTCCACTTT. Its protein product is CASSTTGAQSPLHF.

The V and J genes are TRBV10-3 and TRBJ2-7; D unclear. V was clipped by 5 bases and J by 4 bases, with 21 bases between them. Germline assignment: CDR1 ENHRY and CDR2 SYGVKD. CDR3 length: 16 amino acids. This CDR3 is CAISSLGRTWEYEQYF. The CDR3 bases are TGTGCCATCAGTTCCCTTGGACGGACGTGGGAATACGAGCAGTACTTC.

The CDR3 here is CAISEQEKYGYTF. CDR3 bases: TGTGCCATCAGTGAGCAGGAAAAATATGGCTACACCTTC. The V and J genes are TRBV10-3 and TRBJ1-2, with D unclear. CDR3 length equals 13 residues. The ends were cut back, 2 bases at V and 5 bases at J, with 9 bases in the middle. Germline CDR1 and CDR2: ENHRY and SYGVKD.

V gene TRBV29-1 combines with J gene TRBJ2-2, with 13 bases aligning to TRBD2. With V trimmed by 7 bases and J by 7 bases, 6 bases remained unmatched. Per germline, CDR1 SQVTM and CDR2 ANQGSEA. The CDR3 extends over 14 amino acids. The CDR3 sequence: CSALAGGQNGELFF. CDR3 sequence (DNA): TGCAGCGCACTAGCGGGGGGGCAGAACGGGGAGCTGTTTTTT.

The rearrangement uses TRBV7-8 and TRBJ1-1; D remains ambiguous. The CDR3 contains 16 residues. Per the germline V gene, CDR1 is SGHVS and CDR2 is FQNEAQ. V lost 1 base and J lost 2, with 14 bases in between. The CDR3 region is CASSLGVWDTNTEAFF. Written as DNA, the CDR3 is TGTGCCAGCAGCTTAGGGGTTTGGGATACCAACACTGAAGCTTTCTTT.

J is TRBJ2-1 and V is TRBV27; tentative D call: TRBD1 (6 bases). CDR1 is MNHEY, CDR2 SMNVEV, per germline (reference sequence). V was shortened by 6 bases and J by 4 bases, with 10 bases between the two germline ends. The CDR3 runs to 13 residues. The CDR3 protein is CASSRQGYNEQFF. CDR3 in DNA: TGTGCCAGCAGCCGGCAGGGGTACAATGAGCAGTTCTTC.

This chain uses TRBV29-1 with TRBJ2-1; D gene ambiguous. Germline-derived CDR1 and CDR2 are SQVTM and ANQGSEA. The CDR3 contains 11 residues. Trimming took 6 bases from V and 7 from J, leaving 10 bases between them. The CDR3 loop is CSVGHTNEQFF. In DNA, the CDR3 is TGCAGCGTGGGCCATACGAATGAGCAGTTCTTC.

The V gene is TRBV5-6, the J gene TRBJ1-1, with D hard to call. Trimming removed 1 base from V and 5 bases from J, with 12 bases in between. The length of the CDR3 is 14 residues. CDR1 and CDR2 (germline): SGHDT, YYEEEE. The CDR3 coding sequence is TGTGCCAGCAGCTTGATAGGGTCTGGGACTGAAGCTTTCTTT. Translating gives CASSLIGSGTEAFF.

DNA of the CDR3: TGTGCCAGCAGCTTAGCACACGGGGGCGCAAATGAAAAACTGTTTTTT. Residues: CASSLAHGGANEKLFF. The chain links TRBV7-9 to TRBJ1-4; a possible D gene is TRBD1 (6 bases). Between the trimmed V and J ends, which lost 0 bases and 5 bases, there was a span of 13 bases. The germline gives CDR1 SEHNR, CDR2 FQNEAQ (reference sequence). The CDR3 extends over 16 amino acids.

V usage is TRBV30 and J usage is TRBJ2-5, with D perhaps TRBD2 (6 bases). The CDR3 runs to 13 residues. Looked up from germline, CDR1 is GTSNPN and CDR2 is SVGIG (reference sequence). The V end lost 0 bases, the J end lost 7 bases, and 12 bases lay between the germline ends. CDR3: CAWSVRGAGTQYF. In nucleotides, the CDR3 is TGTGCCTGGAGTGTACGCGGGGCAGGGACCCAGTACTTC.

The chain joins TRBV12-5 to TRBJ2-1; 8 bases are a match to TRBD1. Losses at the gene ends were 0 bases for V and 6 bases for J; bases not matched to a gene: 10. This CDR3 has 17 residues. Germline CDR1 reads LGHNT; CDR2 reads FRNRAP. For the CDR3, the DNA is TGTGCTAGTGGTTTGGTAGTCGACCGGACAGGGCGCAATGAGCAGTTCTTC. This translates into CASGLVVDRTGRNEQFF. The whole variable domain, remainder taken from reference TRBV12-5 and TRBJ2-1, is DARVTQTPRHKVTEMGQEVTMRCQPILGHNTVFWYRQTMMQGLELLAYFRNRAPLDDSGMPKDRFSAEMPDATLATLKIQPSEPRDSAVYFCASGLVVDRTGRNEQFFGPGTRLTVL.

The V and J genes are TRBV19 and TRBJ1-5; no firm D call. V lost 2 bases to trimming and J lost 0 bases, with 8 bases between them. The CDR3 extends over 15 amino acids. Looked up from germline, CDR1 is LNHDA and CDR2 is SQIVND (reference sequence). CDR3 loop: CASSIQIYSNQPQHF. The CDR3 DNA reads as TGTGCCAGTAGTATACAGATTTATAGCAATCAGCCCCAGCATTTT.